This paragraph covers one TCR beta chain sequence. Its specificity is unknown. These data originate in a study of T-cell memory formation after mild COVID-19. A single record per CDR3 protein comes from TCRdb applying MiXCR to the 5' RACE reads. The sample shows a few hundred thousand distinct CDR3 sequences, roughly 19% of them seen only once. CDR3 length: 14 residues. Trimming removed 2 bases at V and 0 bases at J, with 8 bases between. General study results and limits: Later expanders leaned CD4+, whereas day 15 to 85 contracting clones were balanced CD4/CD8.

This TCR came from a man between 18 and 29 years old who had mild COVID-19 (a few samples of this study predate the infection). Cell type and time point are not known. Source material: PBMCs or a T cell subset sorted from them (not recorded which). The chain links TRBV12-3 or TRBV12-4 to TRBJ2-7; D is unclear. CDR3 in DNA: TGTGCCAGCAGTTTACAGGAGAGCTCCTACGAGCAGTACTTC. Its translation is CASSLQESSYEQYF.